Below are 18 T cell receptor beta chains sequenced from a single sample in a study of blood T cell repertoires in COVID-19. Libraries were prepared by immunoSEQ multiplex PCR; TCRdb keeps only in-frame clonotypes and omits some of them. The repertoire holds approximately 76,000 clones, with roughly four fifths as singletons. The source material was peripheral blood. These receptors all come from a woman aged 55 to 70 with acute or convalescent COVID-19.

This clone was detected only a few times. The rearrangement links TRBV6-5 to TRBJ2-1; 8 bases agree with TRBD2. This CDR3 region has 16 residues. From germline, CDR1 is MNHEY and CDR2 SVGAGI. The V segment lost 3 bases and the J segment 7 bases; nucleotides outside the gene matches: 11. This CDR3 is CASSYIGAGGRNEQFF. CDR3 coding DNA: TGTGCCAGCAGTTATATCGGCGCGGGGGGCAGGAATGAGCAGTTCTTC.

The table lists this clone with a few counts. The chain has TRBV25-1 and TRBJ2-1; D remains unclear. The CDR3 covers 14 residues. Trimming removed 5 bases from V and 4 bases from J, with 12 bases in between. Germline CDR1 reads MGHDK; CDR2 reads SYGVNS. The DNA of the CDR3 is TGTGCCAGCAGTCCCCCTTCGACTTACAATGAGCAGTTCTTC. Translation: CASSPPSTYNEQFF.

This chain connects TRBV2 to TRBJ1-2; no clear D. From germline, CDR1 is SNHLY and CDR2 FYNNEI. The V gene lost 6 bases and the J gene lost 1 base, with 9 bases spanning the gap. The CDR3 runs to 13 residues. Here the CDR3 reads CASSKEDNYGYTF. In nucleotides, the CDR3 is TGTGCCAGCAGCAAGGAGGATAACTATGGCTACACCTTC. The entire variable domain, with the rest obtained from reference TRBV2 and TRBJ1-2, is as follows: EPEVTQTPSHQVTQMGQEVILRCVPISNHLYFYWYRQILGQKVEFLVSFYNNEISEKSEIFDDQFSVERPDGSNFTLKIRSTKLEDSAMYFCASSKEDNYGYTFGSGTRLTVV.

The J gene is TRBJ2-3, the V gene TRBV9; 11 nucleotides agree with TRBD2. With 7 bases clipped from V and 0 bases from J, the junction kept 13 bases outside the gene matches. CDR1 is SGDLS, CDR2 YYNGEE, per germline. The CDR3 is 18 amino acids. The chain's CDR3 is CASGIGGPSGGSTDTQYF. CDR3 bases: TGTGCCAGCGGGATAGGAGGTCCTAGCGGGGGGAGCACAGATACGCAGTATTTT.

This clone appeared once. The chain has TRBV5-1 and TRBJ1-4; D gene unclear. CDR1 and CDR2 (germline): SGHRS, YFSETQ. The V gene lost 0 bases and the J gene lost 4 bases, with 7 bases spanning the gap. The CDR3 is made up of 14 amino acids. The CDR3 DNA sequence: TGCGCCAGCAGCTTGGACAGTCTTAATGAAAAACTGTTTTTT. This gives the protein CASSLDSLNEKLFF.

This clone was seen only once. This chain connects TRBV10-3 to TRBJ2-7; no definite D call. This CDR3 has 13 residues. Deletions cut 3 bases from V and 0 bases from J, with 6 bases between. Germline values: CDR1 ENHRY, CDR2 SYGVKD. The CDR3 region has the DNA TGTGCCATCAGTGATTCTAGCTCCTACGAGCAGTACTTC. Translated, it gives CAISDSSSYEQYF.

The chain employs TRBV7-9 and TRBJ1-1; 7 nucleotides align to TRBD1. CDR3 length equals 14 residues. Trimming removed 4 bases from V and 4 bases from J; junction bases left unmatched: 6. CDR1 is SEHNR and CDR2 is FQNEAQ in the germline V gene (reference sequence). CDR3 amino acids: CASSSGQRGTEAFF. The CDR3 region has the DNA TGTGCCAGCAGCTCGGGACAGAGAGGCACTGAAGCTTTCTTT.

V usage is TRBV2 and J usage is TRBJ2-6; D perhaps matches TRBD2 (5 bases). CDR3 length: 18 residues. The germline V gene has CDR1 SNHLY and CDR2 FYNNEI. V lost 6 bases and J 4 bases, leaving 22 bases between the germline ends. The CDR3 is CASSLEGLGLGGANVLTF. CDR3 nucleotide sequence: TGTGCCAGCAGCCTAGAGGGTCTGGGTCTGGGCGGGGCCAACGTCCTGACTTTC.

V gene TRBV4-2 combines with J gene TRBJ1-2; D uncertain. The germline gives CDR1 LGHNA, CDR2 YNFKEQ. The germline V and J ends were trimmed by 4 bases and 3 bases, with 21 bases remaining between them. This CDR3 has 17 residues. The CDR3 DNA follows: TGTGCCAGCAGCCCACCCCTATCGGGGATATCGTACTATGGCTACACCTTC. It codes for CASSPPLSGISYYGYTF.

CDR3 in amino acids: CATSRGEQGTETQYF. In nucleotides, the CDR3 is TGTGCCACCAGCAGAGGCGAACAGGGGACAGAGACCCAGTACTTC. This rearrangement joins TRBV15 to TRBJ2-5; 7 nucleotides agree with TRBD1. Germline CDR1 reads LNHNV; CDR2 reads YYDKDF (reference sequence). With 1 base clipped from V and 4 bases from J, the junction kept 6 bases outside the gene matches. The CDR3 covers 15 residues.

CDR3 in DNA: TGTGCCATCTCATCAGGGGGCTCAAGCTCCTACAATGAGCAGTTCTTC. This encodes CAISSGGSSSYNEQFF. The chain links TRBV10-3 to TRBJ2-1, with TRBD1 matching over 8 bases. The V gene's germline CDR1 is ENHRY and CDR2 SYGVKD. J gave up 0 bases and V 8 bases, and 9 bases lay outside the gene matches. The CDR3 runs 16 residues.

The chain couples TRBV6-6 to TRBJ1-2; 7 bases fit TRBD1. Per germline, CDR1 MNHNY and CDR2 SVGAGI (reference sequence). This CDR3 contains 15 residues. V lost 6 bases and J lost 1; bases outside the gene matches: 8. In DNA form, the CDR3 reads TGTGCCAGCAGATTCGGACAGGCGAGTAACTATGGCTACACCTTC. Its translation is CASRFGQASNYGYTF.

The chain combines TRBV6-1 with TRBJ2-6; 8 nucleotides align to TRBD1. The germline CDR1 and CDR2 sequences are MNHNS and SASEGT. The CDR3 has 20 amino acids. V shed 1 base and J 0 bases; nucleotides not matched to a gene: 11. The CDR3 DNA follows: TGTGCCAGCAGTGAAGTACTTGGACAGGGATCGGCCTCTGGGGCCAACGTCCTGACTTTC. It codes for CASSEVLGQGSASGANVLTF.

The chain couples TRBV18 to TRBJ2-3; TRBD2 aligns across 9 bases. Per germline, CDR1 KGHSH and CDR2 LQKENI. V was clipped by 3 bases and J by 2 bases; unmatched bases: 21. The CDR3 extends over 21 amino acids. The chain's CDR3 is CASSPPGRAGGRLSNTDTQYF. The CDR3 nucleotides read TGTGCCAGCTCACCCCCTGGGAGAGCGGGGGGTCGGCTGAGTAACACAGATACGCAGTATTTT.

The CDR3: CASSLWLDTQYF. The CDR3, as DNA: TGTGCCAGCAGCTTGTGGCTCGATACGCAGTATTTT. The rearrangement links TRBV5-6 to TRBJ2-3; D ambiguous. Germline V gene lookup returns CDR1 SGHDT and CDR2 YYEEEE. The CDR3 has 12 amino acids. Trimming removed 1 base at V and 6 bases at J, with 6 bases between.

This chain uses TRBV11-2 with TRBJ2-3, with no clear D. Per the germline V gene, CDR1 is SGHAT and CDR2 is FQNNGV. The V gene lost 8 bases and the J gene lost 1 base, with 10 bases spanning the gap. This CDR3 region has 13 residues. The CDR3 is CASLSSGTDTQYF. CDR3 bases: TGTGCCAGCTTATCCTCGGGCACAGATACGCAGTATTTT.

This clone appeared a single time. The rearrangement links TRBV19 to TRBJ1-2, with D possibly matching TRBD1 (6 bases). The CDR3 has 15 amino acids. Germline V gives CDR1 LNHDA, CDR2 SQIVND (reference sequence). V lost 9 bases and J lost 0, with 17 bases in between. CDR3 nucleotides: TGTGCCAGCAACACAGGGTTGTTAGCTAACTATGGCTACACCTTC. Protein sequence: CASNTGLLANYGYTF. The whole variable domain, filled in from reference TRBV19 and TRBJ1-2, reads DGGITQSPKYLFRKEGQNVTLSCEQNLNHDAMYWYRQDPGQGLRLIYYSQIVNDFQKGDIAEGYSVSREKKESFPLTVTSAQKNPTAFYLCASNTGLLANYGYTFGSGTRLTVV.

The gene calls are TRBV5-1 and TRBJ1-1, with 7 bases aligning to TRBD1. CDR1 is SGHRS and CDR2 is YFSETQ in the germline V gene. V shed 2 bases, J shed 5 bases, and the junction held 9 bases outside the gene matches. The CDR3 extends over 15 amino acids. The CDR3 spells CASSLTGAGGTEAFF. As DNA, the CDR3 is TGCGCCAGCAGCTTAACAGGGGCGGGAGGGACTGAAGCTTTCTTT.